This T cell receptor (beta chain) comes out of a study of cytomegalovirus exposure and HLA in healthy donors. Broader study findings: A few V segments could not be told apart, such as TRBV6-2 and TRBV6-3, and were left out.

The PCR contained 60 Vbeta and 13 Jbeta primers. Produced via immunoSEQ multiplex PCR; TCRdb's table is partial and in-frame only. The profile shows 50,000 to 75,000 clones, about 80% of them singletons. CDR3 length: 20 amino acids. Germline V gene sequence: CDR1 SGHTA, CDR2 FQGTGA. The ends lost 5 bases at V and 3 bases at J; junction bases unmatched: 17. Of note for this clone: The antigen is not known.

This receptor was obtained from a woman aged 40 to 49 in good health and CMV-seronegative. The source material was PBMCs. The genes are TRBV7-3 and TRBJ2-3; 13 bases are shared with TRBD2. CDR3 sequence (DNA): TGTGCCAGCAGCCCAGGGGGACTAGCGGGGAGGGGTTATAGAACAGATACGCAGTATTTT. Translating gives CASSPGGLAGRGYRTDTQYF.